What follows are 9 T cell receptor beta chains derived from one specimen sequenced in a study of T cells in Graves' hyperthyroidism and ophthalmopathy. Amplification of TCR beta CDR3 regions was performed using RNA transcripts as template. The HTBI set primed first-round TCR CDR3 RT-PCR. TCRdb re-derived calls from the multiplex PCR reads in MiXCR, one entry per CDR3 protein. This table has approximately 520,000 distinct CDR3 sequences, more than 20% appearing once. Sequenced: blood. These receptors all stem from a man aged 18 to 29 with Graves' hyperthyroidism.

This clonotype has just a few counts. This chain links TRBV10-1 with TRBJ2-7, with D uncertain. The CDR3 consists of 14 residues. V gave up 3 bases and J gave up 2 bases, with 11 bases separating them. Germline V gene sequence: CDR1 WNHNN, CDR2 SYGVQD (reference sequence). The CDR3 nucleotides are TGCGCCAGCAGTGATTCGAGAGGACCCTACGAGCAGTACTTC. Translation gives CASSDSRGPYEQYF.

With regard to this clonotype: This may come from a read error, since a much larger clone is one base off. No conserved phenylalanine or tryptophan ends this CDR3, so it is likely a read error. This chain's CDR3 is CASLGTGPNQPQHL. The CDR3 region has the DNA TGTGCCAGCCTTGGGACAGGGCCCAATCAGCCCCAGCATCTT. The chain carries TRBV28 and TRBJ1-5; 9 bases are shared with TRBD1. V lost 8 bases and J lost 3; bases outside the gene matches: 5. The CDR3 sequence is 14 residues long. Germline CDR1 is MDHEN and CDR2 is SYDVKM.

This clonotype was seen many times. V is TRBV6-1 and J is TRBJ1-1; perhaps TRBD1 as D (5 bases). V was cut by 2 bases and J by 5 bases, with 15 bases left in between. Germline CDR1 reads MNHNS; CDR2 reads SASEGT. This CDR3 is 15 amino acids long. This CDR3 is CASSELPQGETEAFF. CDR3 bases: TGTGCCAGCAGTGAATTGCCCCAGGGAGAAACTGAAGCTTTCTTT.

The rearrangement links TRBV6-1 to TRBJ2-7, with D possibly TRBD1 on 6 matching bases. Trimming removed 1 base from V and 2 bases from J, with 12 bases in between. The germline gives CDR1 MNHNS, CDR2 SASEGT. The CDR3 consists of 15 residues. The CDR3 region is CASSEERGSTYEQYF. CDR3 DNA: TGTGCCAGCAGTGAAGAGAGGGGGTCTACCTACGAGCAGTACTTC.

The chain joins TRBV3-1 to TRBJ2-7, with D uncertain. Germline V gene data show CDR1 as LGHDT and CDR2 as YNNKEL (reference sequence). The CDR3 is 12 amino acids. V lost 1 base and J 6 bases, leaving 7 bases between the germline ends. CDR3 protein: CASSQVRGEQYF. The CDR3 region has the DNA TGTGCCAGCAGCCAAGTCAGAGGCGAGCAGTACTTC.

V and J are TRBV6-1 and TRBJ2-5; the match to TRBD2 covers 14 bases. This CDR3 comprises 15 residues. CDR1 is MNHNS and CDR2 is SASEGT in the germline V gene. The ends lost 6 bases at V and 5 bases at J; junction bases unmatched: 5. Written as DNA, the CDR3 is TGTGCCAGCAGGGGGACTAGCGGGAGTTGGGAGACCCAGTACTTC. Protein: CASRGTSGSWETQYF.

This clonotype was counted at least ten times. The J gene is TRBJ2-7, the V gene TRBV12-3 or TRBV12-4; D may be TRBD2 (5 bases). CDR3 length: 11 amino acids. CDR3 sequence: CASGSSYEQYF. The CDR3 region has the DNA TGTGCTTCGGGGAGCTCCTACGAGCAGTACTTC.

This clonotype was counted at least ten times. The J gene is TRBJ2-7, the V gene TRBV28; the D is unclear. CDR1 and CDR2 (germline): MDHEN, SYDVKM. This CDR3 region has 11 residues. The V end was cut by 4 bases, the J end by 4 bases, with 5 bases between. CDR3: CASSSYYEQYF. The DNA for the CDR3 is TGTGCCAGCAGTTCCTATTACGAGCAGTACTTC.

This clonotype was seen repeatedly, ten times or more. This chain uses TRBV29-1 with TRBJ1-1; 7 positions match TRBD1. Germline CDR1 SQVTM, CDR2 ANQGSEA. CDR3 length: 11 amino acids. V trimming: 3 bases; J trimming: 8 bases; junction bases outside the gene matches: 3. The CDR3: CSVDPGQEAFF. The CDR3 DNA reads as TGCAGCGTTGACCCGGGACAGGAAGCTTTCTTT. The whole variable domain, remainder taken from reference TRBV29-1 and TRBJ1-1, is SAVISQKPSRDICQRGTSLTIQCQVDSQVTMMFWYRQQPGQSLTLIATANQGSEATYESGFVIDKFPISRPNLTFSTLTVSNMSPEDSSIYLCSVDPGQEAFFGQGTRLTVV.